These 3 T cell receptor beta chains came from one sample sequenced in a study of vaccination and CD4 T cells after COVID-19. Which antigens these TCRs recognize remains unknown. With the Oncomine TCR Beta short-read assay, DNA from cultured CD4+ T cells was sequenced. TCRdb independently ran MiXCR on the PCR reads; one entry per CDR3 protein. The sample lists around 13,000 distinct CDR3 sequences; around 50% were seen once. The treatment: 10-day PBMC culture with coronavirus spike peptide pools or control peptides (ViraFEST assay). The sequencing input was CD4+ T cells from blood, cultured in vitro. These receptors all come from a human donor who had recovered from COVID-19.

The chain's CDR3 is CASSPSGQGANVLTF. The CDR3 nucleotides read TGTGCCAGCTCACCATCGGGGCAAGGGGCCAACGTCCTGACTTTC. The chain combines TRBV18 with TRBJ2-6, with D perhaps TRBD1 or TRBD2 (5 bases each). Germline-derived CDR1 and CDR2 are KGHSH and LQKENI. V lost 2 bases and J 4 bases, leaving 9 bases between the germline ends. The CDR3 contains 15 residues.

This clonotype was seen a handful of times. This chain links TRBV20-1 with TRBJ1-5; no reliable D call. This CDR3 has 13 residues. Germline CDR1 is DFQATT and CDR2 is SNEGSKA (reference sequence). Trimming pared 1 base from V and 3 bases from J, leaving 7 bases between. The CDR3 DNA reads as TGCAGTGCTAGAGCCAGTCCCAATCAGCCCCAGCATTTT. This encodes CSARASPNQPQHF.

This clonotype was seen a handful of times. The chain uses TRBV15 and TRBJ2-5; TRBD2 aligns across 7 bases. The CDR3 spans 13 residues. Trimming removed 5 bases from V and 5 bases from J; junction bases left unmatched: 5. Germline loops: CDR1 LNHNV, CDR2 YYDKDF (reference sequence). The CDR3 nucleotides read TGTGCCACCAGCGACGTGGGGGGGGAGACCCAGTACTTC. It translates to CATSDVGGETQYF. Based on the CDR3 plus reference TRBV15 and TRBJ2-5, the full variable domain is DAMVIQNPRYQVTQFGKPVTLSCSQTLNHNVMYWYQQKSSQAPKLLFHYYDKDFNNEADTPDNFQSRRPNTSFCFLDIRSPGLGDTAMYLCATSDVGGETQYFGPGTRLLVL.